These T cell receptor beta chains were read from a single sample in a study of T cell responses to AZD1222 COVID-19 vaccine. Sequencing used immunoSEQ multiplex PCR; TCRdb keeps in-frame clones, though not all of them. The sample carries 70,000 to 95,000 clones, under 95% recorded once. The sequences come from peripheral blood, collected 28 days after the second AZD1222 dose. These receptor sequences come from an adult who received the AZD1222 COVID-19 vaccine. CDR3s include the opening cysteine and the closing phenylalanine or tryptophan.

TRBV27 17 CASSLWGTGQTKNIQYF
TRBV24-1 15 CATSGPAGAGETQYF
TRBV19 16 CASSGSGTGVYSPLHF
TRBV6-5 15 CASSISGRSYNEQFF
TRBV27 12 CASRAGTGVTDF
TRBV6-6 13 CATRGGLGTEAFF
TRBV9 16 CASSVDGGGYTGELFF
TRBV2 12 CASSEGWRALHF
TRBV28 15 CASSLWSGATDTQYF
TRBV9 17 CASSVGGRGVLQETQYF
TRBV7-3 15 CASSPGTFRSTEAFF
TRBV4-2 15 CASSQGSGRTYGYTF
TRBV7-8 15 CASSMTGPGANVLTF
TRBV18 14 CASTPGQRRPEAFF
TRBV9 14 CASSETGRDYEQYF
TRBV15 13 CATSRFRQAEQYF
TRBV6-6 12 CASTKTGDGYTF
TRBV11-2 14 CASSRGRGNTEAFF
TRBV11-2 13 CASSGRVQETQYF
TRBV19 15 CASRGHQLVNTEAFF
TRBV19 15 CASRKGQTDTDTQYF
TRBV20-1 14 CSASSGVAQETQYF
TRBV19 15 CASSILGSFNYGYTF
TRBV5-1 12 CASSLSRHEQYF
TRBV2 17 CASLAVGTGAAQLALHF
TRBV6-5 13 CASRGSSYNEQFF
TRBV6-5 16 CASSWELAASTDTQYF
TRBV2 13 CASSRWINEKLFF
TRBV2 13 CASSEDSSYEQYF
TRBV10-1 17 CASPGSVSWDSNQPQHF
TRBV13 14 CASRLGLGFYEQYF
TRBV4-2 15 CASSYGQASGNTIYF
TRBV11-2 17 CASSLASSYGFAYEQYF
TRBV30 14 CAWSAGTETYEQYF
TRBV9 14 CASSVDWGRYEQYF
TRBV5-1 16 CASSSGLAASTDTQYF
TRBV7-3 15 CASSLGGGGWDEQFF
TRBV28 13 CATNRDINQPQHF
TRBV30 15 CAWSQLAGGADTQYF
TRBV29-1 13 CSVEDPANYGYTF
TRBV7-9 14 CASSVTGGGETQYF
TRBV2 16 CASSETSGGARDTQYF
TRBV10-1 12 CANPIGVREQYF
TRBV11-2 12 CASSPITDTQYF
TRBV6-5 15 CASRFRINSNQPQHF
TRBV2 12 CASSQTRDEQYF
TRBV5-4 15 CASSLARAANSPLHF
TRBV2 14 CASSRGQGDSPLHF
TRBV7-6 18 CASSFAVLSSGSGETQYF
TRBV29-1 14 CSVEARASSVEAFF
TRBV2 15 CASSGGLAEANEQFF
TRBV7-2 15 CASSSSGGRWETQYF
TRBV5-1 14 CASSPQGANYGYTF
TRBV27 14 CASSGLAGVLEQFF